The entry below describes one T cell receptor beta chain. One end of the junction does not line up with germline, which may come from a read error. This entry belongs to a study of blood T cell repertoires in COVID-19. Study at large: T cells, B-cell-depleted T cells, or PBMCs provided the cDNA or gDNA that served as material.

Per the original data handling: Estimation of nucleated cell counts was performed using reference gene primer amplification. Method: immunoSEQ multiplex PCR; TCRdb's copy keeps in-frame clones and lacks some. That table furnishes V, J and clone size, whereas the DNA furnished D and trimming. Among about 200,000 clones listed, nearly 90% were seen once. CDR1 and CDR2 from the germline V gene are LGHDT and YNNKEL (reference sequence). The CDR3 is 13 residues long. This chain joins TRBV3-1 (or the pseudogene TRBV3-2) and TRBJ2-1, with D possibly matching TRBD2 (6 bases). Sample: peripheral blood. The sequence was obtained from a man in his 60s with active or convalescent COVID-19. The CDR3 DNA reads TGTGCCAGCAGTCAAGGGCGGGATTTGGAGCAGTTCTTC. It specifies CASSQGRDLEQFF.